These 6 T cell receptor beta chains share one sample of origin, sequenced in a study of CD8 T cells in ankylosing spondylitis. TCRdb re-analysed the 5' RACE reads in MiXCR, keeping a single row per CDR3 protein. The repertoire holds some 800,000 distinct CDR3 sequences, with 10% to 15% as singletons. No antigen has been assigned to these receptors. Broader study findings: Seemingly characteristic of ankylosing spondylitis blood was a TCR beta motif consisting of roughly 8 highly homologous variants.

Sequenced: blood, either unsorted or a sorted T cell fraction (not recorded which). These receptors were obtained from a male donor with ankylosing spondylitis.

This clonotype came up many times. The rearrangement joins TRBV7-2 to TRBJ2-3; 8 positions match TRBD1. The CDR3 contains 15 residues. Germline V CDR1 and CDR2: SGHTA, FQGNSA. Germline trimming cut 0 bases from V and 4 bases from J; bases unmatched to any gene: 3. The CDR3: CASSLASGGSDTQYF. The CDR3 DNA reads as TGTGCCAGCAGCTTAGCTTCAGGGGGCTCAGATACGCAGTATTTT.

V gene TRBV28 combines with J gene TRBJ2-7; TRBD1 agrees at 8 bases. CDR3 size: 15 residues. CDR1 and CDR2 (germline): MDHEN, SYDVKM. With V trimmed by 8 bases and J by 7 bases, 16 bases remained unmatched. CDR3 residues: CASPPGDRSMGEQYF. As DNA, the CDR3 is TGTGCCAGCCCGCCAGGGGACAGGAGTATGGGAGAGCAGTACTTC.

The V call is TRBV12-3 or TRBV12-4, the J call TRBJ2-1; 7 nucleotides align to TRBD1. The CDR3 runs 15 residues. Unmatched junction bases numbered 10, after V lost 5 bases and J lost 6 bases. The CDR3 reads CASSPRQGEGNEQFF. As DNA, the CDR3 is TGTGCCAGCAGTCCTAGACAGGGAGAGGGCAATGAGCAGTTCTTC.

This clonotype was detected a few times. The rearrangement joins TRBV7-9 to TRBJ2-1, with D possibly matching TRBD2 (5 bases). The CDR3 runs to 16 residues. Looked up from germline, CDR1 is SEHNR and CDR2 is FQNEAQ (reference sequence). The V end lost 1 base, the J end lost 6 bases, and 16 bases lay between the germline ends. The CDR3 here is CASSLVPLTEGNEQFF. CDR3 bases: TGTGCCAGCAGCTTAGTTCCCCTTACAGAGGGCAATGAGCAGTTCTTC.

This clonotype was detected many times. The chain has TRBV5-1 and TRBJ1-5; tentatively, D is TRBD1 (5 bases). The V end was cut by 3 bases, the J end by 5 bases, with 12 bases between. CDR1 SGHRS and CDR2 YFSETQ come from the germline V gene. The CDR3 covers 14 residues. The CDR3 sequence is CASSYGRGDQPQHF. In DNA form, the CDR3 reads TGCGCCAGCAGCTACGGCCGGGGGGATCAGCCCCAGCATTTT.

This clonotype was seen only a few times. The rearrangement links TRBV6-1 to TRBJ2-7; D not certain. V was shortened by 8 bases and J by 5 bases, with 16 bases between the two germline ends. CDR1 MNHNS and CDR2 SASEGT come from the germline V gene. CDR3 length: 13 residues. CDR3 in amino acids: CASGNSRSDEQYF. The CDR3 DNA follows: TGTGCCAGCGGGAATAGCAGGTCTGACGAGCAGTACTTC.